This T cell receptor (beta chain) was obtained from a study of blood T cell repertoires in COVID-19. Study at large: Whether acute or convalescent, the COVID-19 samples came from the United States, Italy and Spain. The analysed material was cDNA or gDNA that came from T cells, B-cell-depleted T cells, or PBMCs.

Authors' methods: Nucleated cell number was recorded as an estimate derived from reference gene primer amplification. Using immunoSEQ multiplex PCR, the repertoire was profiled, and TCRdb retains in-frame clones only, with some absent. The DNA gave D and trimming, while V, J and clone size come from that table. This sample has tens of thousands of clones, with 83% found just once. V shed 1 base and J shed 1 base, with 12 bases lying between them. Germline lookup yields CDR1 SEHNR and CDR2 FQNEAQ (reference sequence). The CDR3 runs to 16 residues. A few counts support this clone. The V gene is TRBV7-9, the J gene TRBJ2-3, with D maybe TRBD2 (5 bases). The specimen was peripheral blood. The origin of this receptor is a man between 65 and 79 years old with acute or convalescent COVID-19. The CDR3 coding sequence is TGTGCCAGCAGCTTAGACGGTCGGGGAGGCACAGATACGCAGTATTTT. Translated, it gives CASSLDGRGGTDTQYF.